This T cell receptor (beta chain) is from a study of blood T cell repertoires in COVID-19. Study in general: Sample material is recorded as cDNA or gDNA derived from T cells, B-cell-depleted T cells, or PBMCs.

CDR1 SNHLY and CDR2 FYNNEI come from the germline V gene. The CDR3 runs 16 residues. Trimming cost V 3 bases and J 11 bases, with 22 bases left between them. TCRdb's table, derived via immunoSEQ multiplex PCR, lists solely in-frame clones and lacks some. Altogether about 100,000 clones are present, just under 80% being singletons, with the ten largest covering 12%. V and J are TRBV2 and TRBJ1-4; D remains ambiguous. Sequences were obtained from peripheral blood. This TCR derives from an older woman with acute or convalescent COVID-19. For the CDR3, the DNA is TGTGCCAGCAGTGATGTATTCGACCGCGGGCGGGAGAAACTGTTTTTT. This codes for CASSDVFDRGREKLFF.